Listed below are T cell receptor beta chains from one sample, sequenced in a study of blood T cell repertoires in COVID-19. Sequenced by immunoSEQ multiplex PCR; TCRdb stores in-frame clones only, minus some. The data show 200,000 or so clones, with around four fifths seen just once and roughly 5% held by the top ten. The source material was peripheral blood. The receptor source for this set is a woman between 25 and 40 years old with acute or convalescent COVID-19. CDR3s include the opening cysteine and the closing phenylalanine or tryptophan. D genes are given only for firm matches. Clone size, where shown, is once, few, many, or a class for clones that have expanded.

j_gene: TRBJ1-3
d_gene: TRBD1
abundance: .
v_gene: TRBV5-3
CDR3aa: CARNPDRVWVGSGNTIYF
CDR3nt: TGTGCCAGAAACCCGGACAGGGTCTGGGTGGGCTCTGGAAACACCATATATTTT

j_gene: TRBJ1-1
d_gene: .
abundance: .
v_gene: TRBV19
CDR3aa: CASSLGQGLGFGTEAFF
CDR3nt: TGTGCCAGTAGTCTAGGGCAGGGTTTGGGTTTTGGGACTGAAGCTTTCTTT

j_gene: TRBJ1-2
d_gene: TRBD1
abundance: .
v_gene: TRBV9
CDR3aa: CASSVDGTGNYGYTF
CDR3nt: TGTGCCAGCAGCGTCGACGGGACAGGGAACTATGGCTACACCTTC

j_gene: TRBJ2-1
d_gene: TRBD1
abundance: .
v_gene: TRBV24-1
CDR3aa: CATSEDRDRGTDEQFF
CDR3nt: TGTGCCACCAGTGAGGACCGGGACAGGGGAACGGATGAGCAGTTCTTC

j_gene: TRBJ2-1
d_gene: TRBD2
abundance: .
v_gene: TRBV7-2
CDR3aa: CASSTMGAGAYNEQFF
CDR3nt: TGTGCCAGCTCAACGATGGGAGCGGGGGCCTACAATGAGCAGTTCTTC

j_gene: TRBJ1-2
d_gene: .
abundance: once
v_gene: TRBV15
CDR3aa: CATSRDAQVPYGYTF
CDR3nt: TGTGCCACCAGCAGAGATGCACAGGTCCCATATGGCTACACCTTC

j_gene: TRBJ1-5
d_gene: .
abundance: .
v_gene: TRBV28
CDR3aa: CASSLMSMVEHSNQPQHF
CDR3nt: TGTGCCAGCAGTTTAATGTCAATGGTTGAACATAGCAATCAGCCCCAGCATTTT

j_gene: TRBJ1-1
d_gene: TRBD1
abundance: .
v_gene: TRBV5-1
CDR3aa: CASSLEVRGRAFF
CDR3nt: TGCGCCAGCAGCTTGGAGGTTAGGGGGCGAGCTTTCTTT

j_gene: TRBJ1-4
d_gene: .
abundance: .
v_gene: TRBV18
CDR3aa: CASSPAAATNEKLFF
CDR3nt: TGTGCCAGCTCACCTGCGGCTGCAACTAATGAAAAACTGTTTTTT

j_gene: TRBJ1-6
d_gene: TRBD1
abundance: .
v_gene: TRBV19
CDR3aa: CASRTTGFNSPLHF
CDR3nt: TGTGCCAGTAGGACGACAGGGTTCAATTCACCCCTCCACTTT

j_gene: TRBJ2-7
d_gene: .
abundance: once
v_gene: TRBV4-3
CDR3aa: CASSQSTTPSSYEQYF
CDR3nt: TGCGCCAGCAGCCAATCTACTACTCCCAGCTCCTACGAGCAGTACTTC

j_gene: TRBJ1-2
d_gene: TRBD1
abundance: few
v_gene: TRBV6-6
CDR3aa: CASRDPGTGAGYTF
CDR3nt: TGTGCCAGCAGGGACCCCGGGACAGGGGCGGGCTACACCTTC

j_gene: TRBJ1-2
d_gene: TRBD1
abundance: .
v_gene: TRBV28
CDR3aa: CASRTGATLIYGYTF
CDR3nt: TGTGCCAGTCGGACAGGGGCTACGCTAATCTATGGCTACACCTTC

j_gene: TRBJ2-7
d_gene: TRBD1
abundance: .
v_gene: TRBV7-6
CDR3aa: CASSVEDRGPYEQYF
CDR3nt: TGTGCCAGCAGCGTAGAGGACAGGGGACCCTACGAGCAGTACTTC

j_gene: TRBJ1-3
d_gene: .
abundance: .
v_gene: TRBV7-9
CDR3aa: CAVPSDTIYF
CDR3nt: TGTGCCGTGCCCAGTGACACCATATATTTT

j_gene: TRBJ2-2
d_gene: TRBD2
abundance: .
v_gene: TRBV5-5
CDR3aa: CASSVQTSGGTGELFF
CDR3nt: TGTGCCAGCAGCGTCCAGACTAGCGGGGGGACCGGGGAGCTGTTTTTT

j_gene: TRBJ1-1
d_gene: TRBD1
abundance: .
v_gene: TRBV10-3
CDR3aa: CAISESNRGVEAFF
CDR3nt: TGTGCCATCAGTGAGTCTAACAGGGGGGTCGAAGCTTTCTTT

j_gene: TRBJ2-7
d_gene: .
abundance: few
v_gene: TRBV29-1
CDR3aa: CSVESGAGYEQYF
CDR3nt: TGCAGCGTTGAGAGTGGGGCCGGCTACGAGCAGTACTTC

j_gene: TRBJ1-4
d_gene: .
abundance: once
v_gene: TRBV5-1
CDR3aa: CASSLVLMLFSAGVATNEKLFF
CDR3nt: TGCGCCAGCAGCTTGGTTTTAATGCTGTTTTCGGCAGGGGTTGCAACTAATGAAAAACTGTTTTTT

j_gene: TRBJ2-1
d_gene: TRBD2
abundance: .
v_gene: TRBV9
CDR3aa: CASSVTAGESNEQFF
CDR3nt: TGTGCCAGCAGCGTCACAGCGGGAGAGAGCAATGAGCAGTTCTTC

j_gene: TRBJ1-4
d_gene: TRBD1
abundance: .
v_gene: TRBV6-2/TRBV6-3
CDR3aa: CASSDDPGQGGEKLFF
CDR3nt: TGTGCCAGCAGTGACGACCCGGGACAGGGTGGTGAAAAACTGTTTTTT

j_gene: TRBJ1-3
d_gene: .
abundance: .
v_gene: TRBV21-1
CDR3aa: CASSTQGRGNTIYF
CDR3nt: TGTGCCAGCAGCACACAGGGGAGGGGAAACACCATATATTTT

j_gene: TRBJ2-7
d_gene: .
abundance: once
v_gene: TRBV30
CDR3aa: CAWIRDYEQYF
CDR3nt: TGTGCCTGGATTCGAGACTACGAGCAGTACTTC

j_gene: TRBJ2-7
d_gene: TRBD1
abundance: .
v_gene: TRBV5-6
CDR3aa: CASSLSGQGGYEQYF
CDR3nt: TGTGCCAGCAGCTTGTCCGGACAGGGTGGGTACGAGCAGTACTTC